This is a list of T cell receptor beta chains from one sample in a study of shared clonotypes between healthy human individuals. The repertoire was sequenced with immunoSEQ multiplex PCR; TCRdb's copy has only in-frame clones and lacks some. The sample holds approximately 700,000 clones, roughly 72% seen once. Sequenced input: memory CD4+ T cells sorted from blood. The receptors shown here come from a woman in her thirties in good health. CDR3s include the opening cysteine and the closing phenylalanine or tryptophan. A D gene is named only where the DNA matches it firmly. Rows give clone size only sometimes, using once, few, many, or a class for an expanded clone.

cdr3_length: 18
d_call: TRBD2
clone_size: .
j_call: TRBJ2-1
v_call: TRBV7-3
cdr3_aa: CASSRGLAGGNSYNEQFF
cdr3_nt: TGTGCCAGCAGCCGTGGACTAGCGGGAGGGAACTCCTACAATGAGCAGTTCTTC

cdr3_length: 15
d_call: .
clone_size: .
j_call: TRBJ1-2
v_call: TRBV28
cdr3_aa: CASSLGGGALYGYTF
cdr3_nt: TGTGCCAGCAGTTTAGGGGGCGGGGCTCTCTATGGCTACACCTTC

cdr3_length: 13
d_call: TRBD1
clone_size: .
j_call: TRBJ2-1
v_call: TRBV11-2
cdr3_aa: CATRDSSYNEQFF
cdr3_nt: TGTGCCACCCGGGACAGCTCCTACAATGAGCAGTTCTTC

cdr3_length: 16
d_call: TRBD2
clone_size: few
j_call: TRBJ2-4
v_call: TRBV6-6
cdr3_aa: CASSHAGTSGKNIQYF
cdr3_nt: TGTGCCAGCAGTCACGCCGGGACTAGCGGAAAAAACATTCAGTACTTC

cdr3_length: 17
d_call: TRBD1
clone_size: .
j_call: TRBJ2-5
v_call: TRBV7-6
cdr3_aa: CASSPTDRGRVGETQYF
cdr3_nt: TGTGCCAGCAGCCCAACCGACAGGGGGCGCGTAGGAGAGACCCAGTACTTC

cdr3_length: 15
d_call: .
clone_size: once
j_call: TRBJ1-5
v_call: TRBV7-2
cdr3_aa: CASSRLGRNNQPQHF
cdr3_nt: TGTGCCAGCAGCCGTCTAGGACGGAACAATCAGCCCCAGCATTTT

cdr3_length: 17
d_call: TRBD1
clone_size: .
j_call: TRBJ2-7
v_call: TRBV6-4
cdr3_aa: CASSDPRDRGKTYEQYF
cdr3_nt: TGTGCCAGCAGTGACCCCCGGGACAGGGGGAAGACCTACGAGCAGTACTTC

cdr3_length: 15
d_call: .
clone_size: .
j_call: TRBJ2-7
v_call: TRBV7-8
cdr3_aa: CASSLETGLLNEQYF
cdr3_nt: TGTGCCAGCAGCTTAGAAACGGGACTCTTGAACGAGCAGTACTTC

cdr3_length: 17
d_call: .
clone_size: .
j_call: TRBJ1-1
v_call: TRBV19
cdr3_aa: CASSIVGGTTMDTEAFF
cdr3_nt: TGTGCCAGTAGTATAGTGGGAGGGACCACAATGGACACTGAAGCTTTCTTT

cdr3_length: 15
d_call: .
clone_size: .
j_call: TRBJ1-3
v_call: TRBV4-2
cdr3_aa: CASSQRLGLQNTIYF
cdr3_nt: TGTGCCAGCAGCCAACGCCTGGGTCTGCAAAACACCATATATTTT

cdr3_length: 15
d_call: TRBD2
clone_size: .
j_call: TRBJ2-1
v_call: TRBV29-1
cdr3_aa: CSVETSGKPYNEQFF
cdr3_nt: TGCAGCGTGGAGACTAGCGGCAAGCCCTACAATGAGCAGTTCTTC

cdr3_length: 15
d_call: TRBD1
clone_size: few
j_call: TRBJ2-2
v_call: TRBV5-1
cdr3_aa: CASSNGQERTGELFF
cdr3_nt: TGCGCCAGCAGCAACGGACAGGAGCGAACCGGGGAGCTGTTTTTT

cdr3_length: 14
d_call: .
clone_size: .
j_call: TRBJ2-7
v_call: TRBV27
cdr3_aa: CASSIRGSVYEQYF
cdr3_nt: TGTGCCAGCAGCATTAGGGGTTCCGTCTACGAGCAGTACTTC

cdr3_length: 12
d_call: TRBD1
clone_size: .
j_call: TRBJ1-2
v_call: TRBV29-1
cdr3_aa: CSGGDRVAGYTF
cdr3_nt: TGCAGCGGAGGGGACAGGGTGGCTGGCTACACCTTC

cdr3_length: 14
d_call: .
clone_size: .
j_call: TRBJ2-2
v_call: TRBV11-3
cdr3_aa: CASSTDNRAGELFF
cdr3_nt: TGTGCCAGCAGCACGGACAATCGAGCCGGGGAGCTGTTTTTT

cdr3_length: 13
d_call: .
clone_size: .
j_call: TRBJ2-3
v_call: TRBV7-2
cdr3_aa: CASSTQEGLKEYF
cdr3_nt: TGTGCCAGCAGTACCCAGGAGGGCCTAAAGGAGTATTTT

cdr3_length: 13
d_call: .
clone_size: .
j_call: TRBJ1-5
v_call: TRBV10-3
cdr3_aa: CAISTRDPQPQHF
cdr3_nt: TGTGCCATCAGTACCCGGGACCCTCAGCCCCAGCATTTT

cdr3_length: 13
d_call: .
clone_size: once
j_call: TRBJ1-3
v_call: TRBV12-5
cdr3_aa: CASGLGSGNTIYF
cdr3_nt: TGTGCTAGTGGTTTGGGTTCTGGAAACACCATATATTTT

cdr3_length: 13
d_call: .
clone_size: .
j_call: TRBJ2-1
v_call: TRBV11-2
cdr3_aa: CASSLGRTPTQFF
cdr3_nt: TGTGCCAGCAGCTTAGGCCGGACGCCCACCCAGTTCTTC

cdr3_length: 15
d_call: TRBD1
clone_size: .
j_call: TRBJ2-7
v_call: TRBV11-2
cdr3_aa: CASSLGQGASLGQYF
cdr3_nt: TGTGCCAGCAGCTTAGGACAGGGGGCGTCCCTTGGGCAGTACTTC

cdr3_length: 13
d_call: .
clone_size: .
j_call: TRBJ2-7
v_call: TRBV10-3
cdr3_aa: CAITYGPSYEQYF
cdr3_nt: TGTGCCATCACCTACGGGCCTTCCTACGAGCAGTACTTC

cdr3_length: 13
d_call: TRBD1
clone_size: few
j_call: TRBJ1-5
v_call: TRBV6-6
cdr3_aa: CASSGTGNQPQHF
cdr3_nt: TGTGCCAGCAGTGGGACAGGAAATCAGCCCCAGCATTTT

cdr3_length: 16
d_call: TRBD2
clone_size: many
j_call: TRBJ2-3
v_call: TRBV28
cdr3_aa: CASSAPSGALGDTQYF
cdr3_nt: TGTGCCAGCAGTGCCCCTAGCGGCGCCTTGGGAGATACGCAGTATTTT

cdr3_length: 14
d_call: .
clone_size: .
j_call: TRBJ1-5
v_call: TRBV2
cdr3_aa: CASSAQDNNQPQHF
cdr3_nt: TGTGCCAGCAGTGCTCAGGACAACAATCAGCCCCAGCATTTT

cdr3_length: 13
d_call: .
clone_size: .
j_call: TRBJ1-5
v_call: TRBV6-5
cdr3_aa: CASSQASNQPQHF
cdr3_nt: TGTGCCAGCAGCCAGGCTAGCAATCAGCCCCAGCATTTT

cdr3_length: 15
d_call: .
clone_size: .
j_call: TRBJ2-1
v_call: TRBV5-1
cdr3_aa: CASSLEEGDYNEQFF
cdr3_nt: TGCGCCAGCAGCTTGGAGGAGGGGGACTACAATGAGCAGTTCTTC

cdr3_length: 14
d_call: .
clone_size: .
j_call: TRBJ2-7
v_call: TRBV27
cdr3_aa: CAVGSGTSGTKKYF
cdr3_nt: .

cdr3_length: 13
d_call: .
clone_size: .
j_call: TRBJ2-5
v_call: TRBV7-7
cdr3_aa: CASSSWGVETQYF
cdr3_nt: TGTGCCAGCAGCTCATGGGGGGTGGAGACCCAGTACTTC

cdr3_length: 16
d_call: .
clone_size: .
j_call: TRBJ2-5
v_call: TRBV9
cdr3_aa: CASSSGGTGPQETQYF
cdr3_nt: TGTGCCAGCTCCTCGGGGGGGACAGGCCCTCAAGAGACCCAGTACTTC

cdr3_length: 13
d_call: .
clone_size: .
j_call: TRBJ2-7
v_call: TRBV19
cdr3_aa: CASSMGRQPEQYF
cdr3_nt: TGTGCCAGTAGTATGGGGCGGCAGCCCGAGCAGTACTTC

cdr3_length: 14
d_call: TRBD2
clone_size: few
j_call: TRBJ2-3
v_call: TRBV6-1
cdr3_aa: CARATSGSKDTQYF
cdr3_nt: TGTGCCAGGGCGACTAGCGGGAGTAAAGATACGCAGTATTTT

cdr3_length: 17
d_call: TRBD2
clone_size: .
j_call: TRBJ2-1
v_call: TRBV28
cdr3_aa: CASSLPLGAGGRNEQFF
cdr3_nt: TGTGCCAGCAGTCTGCCCTTGGGGGCGGGAGGCCGGAATGAGCAGTTCTTC

cdr3_length: 16
d_call: .
clone_size: .
j_call: TRBJ2-1
v_call: TRBV27
cdr3_aa: CASSLKGYRAYNEQFF
cdr3_nt: TGTGCCAGCAGTTTAAAGGGGTATAGGGCCTACAATGAGCAGTTCTTC

cdr3_length: 14
d_call: TRBD2
clone_size: .
j_call: TRBJ2-2
v_call: TRBV5-1
cdr3_aa: CASSLASGTGELFF
cdr3_nt: TGCGCCAGCAGCTTGGCTAGCGGGACCGGGGAGCTGTTTTTT

cdr3_length: 12
d_call: .
clone_size: .
j_call: TRBJ2-3
v_call: TRBV5-1
cdr3_aa: CASSFYTDTQYF
cdr3_nt: TGCGCCAGCAGCTTTTACACAGATACGCAGTATTTT

cdr3_length: 15
d_call: .
clone_size: .
j_call: TRBJ1-2
v_call: TRBV18
cdr3_aa: CASSPGDTPDYGYTF
cdr3_nt: TGTGCCAGCTCACCAGGGGACACACCGGACTATGGCTACACCTTC

cdr3_length: 16
d_call: .
clone_size: .
j_call: TRBJ2-3
v_call: TRBV2
cdr3_aa: CASKETGTRTTDTQYF
cdr3_nt: TGTGCCAGCAAAGAAACCGGGACCAGAACCACAGATACGCAGTATTTT

cdr3_length: 13
d_call: .
clone_size: .
j_call: TRBJ2-7
v_call: TRBV7-3
cdr3_aa: CASSLFQGHEQYF
cdr3_nt: TGTGCCAGCAGCTTATTTCAGGGGCACGAGCAGTACTTC

cdr3_length: 20
d_call: TRBD1
clone_size: .
j_call: TRBJ1-2
v_call: TRBV9
cdr3_aa: CASSRYIQGTRRFDNYGYTF
cdr3_nt: TGTGCCAGCAGCCGATATATACAGGGGACTAGGCGATTCGATAACTATGGCTACACCTTC